This TCR beta chain was sequenced in a study of CD8+CD57+ T cells in acquired aplastic anemia. The study's findings and limits: Found in both controls and patients were approximately 30 CD8+ CDR3 sequences.

CDR1 is DFQATT and CDR2 is SNEGSKA in the germline V gene (reference sequence). The CDR3 extends over 13 amino acids. V lost 3 bases to trimming and J lost 6 bases, with 12 bases between them. This clonotype showed up just a few times. Its specificity is not known. CDR3 and TCR beta VDJ profiling relied on genomic DNA as the template. TCRdb fed the reads into MiXCR, producing one record per CDR3 protein. The sample lists 150,000 to 200,000 distinct CDR3 sequences, 50% to 75% occurring once. The chain employs TRBV20-1 and TRBJ1-5; possibly TRBD1 for D (6 bases). The sequence was collected from a human donor with severe aplastic anemia or a healthy control (not recorded which). The sequencing sample was made of sorted CD4+, CD8+, or CD8+CD57+ T cells (not recorded which) from PBMCs. The CDR3 region is CSASMGAGQPQHF. CDR3 nucleotides: TGCAGTGCTAGCATGGGGGCAGGTCAGCCCCAGCATTTT.